This T cell receptor (beta chain) was captured in a study of OX40 agonist ivuxolimab in advanced cancers. Background on the whole study: Ivuxolimab, which targeted the costimulatory receptor OX40 (CD134), was an agonistic, fully human IgG2 monoclonal antibody. Intravenous ivuxolimab was administered to patients every 2 weeks at six dose levels: 0.01, 0.1, 0.3, 1.5, 3 and 10 mg/kg. Of the roughly 54 dose-escalation patients, hepatocellular carcinoma was present in some 19, melanoma in around 15, renal cell carcinoma in 9 and head and neck cancer in 9. In the dose-escalation cohort, around four fifths of patients were male, and the mean age was about 55 years, with a range of about 23 to 85. Patients were allowed to have had prior anti-PD-1, anti-PD-L1 or anti-CTLA-4 therapy, and 40% to 45% of the dose-escalation patients had been treated with checkpoint inhibitors. Partial responses occurred in three dose-escalation patients: two with cutaneous melanoma and one with hepatocellular carcinoma. The point of sequencing TCRbeta in the periphery was to test whether ivuxolimab changed TCR sequence diversity and drove clonal T-cell expansion. The paper describes the monotherapy dose-escalation part (N of about 47 patients) of the phase I trial of ivuxolimab.

To sequence the TCRbeta CDR3 region, genomic DNA was isolated from the sorted cells. The immunoSEQ Assay was used for sequencing of TCRbeta CDR3 regions. The immuneACCESS repertoire file appears here via TCRdb, limited to in-frame rearrangements. These files lack a portion of the clones; in checked studies, under half of the deficit traces to unresolved V genes, and the cause of the others is not known. The table for this sample lists about 150,000 clones; about 93% of them were counted only once. Jointly, the top ten make up approximately 0.99% of the sample. On the study overall, not on this receptor specifically: The antigen specificity of the peripheral T cells that underwent clonal expansion was not determined. In partial responders in the 0.1-3.0 mg/kg groups, normalized peripheral clonal expansion was found to be among the lowest, especially among CD8+ T cells. On average, CD8+ T cells showed more expanded clones than CD4+ T cells after ivuxolimab. Low levels of normalized T-cell clonal expansion were also seen in some patients who did not respond. Clonal expansion of both CD4+ and CD8+ blood T cells was observed from baseline to week 6 at doses 0.1 to 3.0 mg/kg.

On this clone: Its antigen specificity is not known. Base qualities are not recorded, but no much larger clone differs from it by a single base.

Patients with autoimmune disease history or receiving systemic immunosuppression were excluded from the trial. Peripheral blood for TCR sequencing was collected from all dose cohorts at baseline, on cycle 4 day 1, and on cycle 7 day 1. The samples were taken from a phase I, first-in-human, multicenter, open-label dose-escalation trial of ivuxolimab. Adults with locally advanced or metastatic melanoma, renal cell carcinoma, hepatocellular carcinoma or head and neck squamous cell carcinoma were enrolled in the trial. Before TCR sequencing, CD4+ T cells and CD8+ T cells were sorted from peripheral blood as separate populations. Taken from the germline V gene, the CDR1 and CDR2 loops are SGHRS and YFSETQ. The CDR3 measures 15 amino acids from cysteine to phenylalanine. The retained sequence is limited to the CDR3, 45 bases, with the frame set at the first base. V is pared back by 2 bases and J by 2 bases, with 8 bases lying between the germline termini.

Specimen: CD4+ or CD8+ T cells sorted from blood, collected in a trial of the OX40 agonist ivuxolimab. The rearrangement combines TRBV5-1 with TRBJ2-6; no D gene is confidently identified. The sequence derives from an adult with an advanced solid tumor such as melanoma, head and neck, liver or kidney cancer. The encoded CDR3 is CASSLVSAGANVLTF. The DNA sequence is TGCGCCAGCAGCTTAGTCAGTGCTGGGGCCAACGTCCTGACTTTC.